These 9 T cell receptor beta chains share one sample of origin, sequenced in a study of blood T cell repertoires in COVID-19. Profiling relied on immunoSEQ multiplex PCR, and the TCRdb table lists in-frame clones only, not all of them. Of over 120,000 clones in the sample, 60% to 80% were seen once. Sequenced input: PBMCs or T cells enriched from blood (not recorded which). The source of these receptors is a woman in her forties or fifties who had recovered from COVID-19.

This clone came up a few times. V and J are TRBV5-1 and TRBJ1-3; D is unclear. The CDR3 covers 15 residues. With 0 bases removed from V and 0 bases from J, the gap between germline ends came to 7 bases. Germline CDR1 SGHRS, CDR2 YFSETQ. The DNA of the CDR3 is TGCGCCAGCAGCTTGGGGCCCAACTCTGGAAACACCATATATTTT. Protein sequence: CASSLGPNSGNTIYF.

This chain links TRBV5-1 with TRBJ2-1, with D unclear. The CDR3 contains 13 residues. V lost 0 bases to trimming and J lost 6 bases, with 7 bases between them. In germline, CDR1 is SGHRS, CDR2 YFSETQ. The CDR3 sequence is CASSLAAGNEQFF. The CDR3 nucleotides are TGCGCCAGCAGCTTGGCCGCAGGCAATGAGCAGTTCTTC.

This clone was seen more than once but under ten times. The chain recombines TRBV5-1 with TRBJ1-3; TRBD1 aligns across 7 bases. Germline V CDR1 and CDR2: SGHRS, YFSETQ. The CDR3 length is 16 residues. Trimming at V came to 0 bases and at J to 4 bases, leaving 7 bases not matched to a gene. As DNA, the CDR3 is TGCGCCAGCAGCTTGGTTGAGGGGGCGGAAGGAAACACCATATATTTT. Protein sequence: CASSLVEGAEGNTIYF.

The V gene is TRBV29-1, the J gene TRBJ2-7; 10 bases are a match to TRBD2. The length of the CDR3 is 15 residues. Germline CDR1 and CDR2: SQVTM and ANQGSEA. V lost 3 bases to trimming and J lost 0 bases; unmatched junction nucleotides: 5. Written as DNA, the CDR3 is TGCAGCGTTGAGCGACTAGCGGGTTTCTCCTACGAGCAGTACTTC. Protein: CSVERLAGFSYEQYF.

The chain is built from TRBV19 and TRBJ2-5; 12 bases line up with TRBD2. Losses at the gene ends were 8 bases for V and 5 bases for J; bases not matched to a gene: 12. The CDR3 is 16 amino acids. The germline CDR1 and CDR2 sequences are LNHDA and SQIVND (reference sequence). The DNA of the CDR3 is TGTGCCAGTTCGACCCTAGCGGGAGGGCCGGGGGAGACCCAGTACTTC. Its protein product is CASSTLAGGPGETQYF. The complete variable domain, with remaining parts taken from reference TRBV19 and TRBJ2-5, reads DGGITQSPKYLFRKEGQNVTLSCEQNLNHDAMYWYRQDPGQGLRLIYYSQIVNDFQKGDIAEGYSVSREKKESFPLTVTSAQKNPTAFYLCASSTLAGGPGETQYFGPGTRLLVL.

The V gene is TRBV2, the J gene TRBJ2-7; 10 bases match TRBD2. The CDR3 contains 12 residues. The germline V gene has CDR1 SNHLY and CDR2 FYNNEI. With 5 bases clipped from V and 5 bases from J, the junction kept 0 bases outside the gene matches. CDR3 coding DNA: TGTGCCAGCAGTCTAGCGGGAGACGAGCAGTACTTC. Its protein is CASSLAGDEQYF. Variable domain in full (rest from reference TRBV2 and TRBJ2-7): EPEVTQTPSHQVTQMGQEVILRCVPISNHLYFYWYRQILGQKVEFLVSFYNNEISEKSEIFDDQFSVERPDGSNFTLKIRSTKLEDSAMYFCASSLAGDEQYFGPGTRLTVT.

The chain carries TRBV25-1 and TRBJ1-6, with D possibly matching TRBD1 (5 bases). The V end was cut by 3 bases, the J end by 8 bases, with 8 bases between. The CDR3 has 13 residues. From germline, CDR1 is MGHDK and CDR2 SYGVNS. This CDR3 is CASSDVGDSPLHF. CDR3 nucleotide sequence: TGTGCCAGCAGTGATGTAGGGGATTCACCCCTCCACTTT.

The J gene is TRBJ1-2, the V gene TRBV12-3 or TRBV12-4; the D is unclear. The CDR3 is 12 residues long. Between the trimmed V and J ends, which lost 3 bases and 4 bases, there was a span of 6 bases. Here the CDR3 reads CASSFTTYGYTF. As DNA, the CDR3 is TGTGCCAGCAGTTTTACTACCTATGGCTACACCTTC.

This clone has a handful of counts. The J gene is TRBJ2-1, the V gene TRBV18; 8 bases map to TRBD1. CDR3 length: 17 amino acids. J gave up 5 bases and V 3 bases, and 12 bases lay outside the gene matches. Per the germline V gene, CDR1 is KGHSH and CDR2 is LQKENI. CDR3 nucleotides: TGTGCCAGCTCACCCCGTCAGGGGGCGCGTGAGAACAATGAGCAGTTCTTC. It codes for CASSPRQGARENNEQFF.